Described below is a single T cell receptor (beta chain) sequence and its context. Its antigen remains unidentified. The record originates from a study of blood T cells in healthy people across ages. Study-level results: Naive CD4+ cell counts and diversity both ran higher in long-lived than in aged donors. In these data, TCR beta diversity tracked strongly with naive T cell percentage.

Primers used in a second PCR of roughly 7 to 12 cycles were a sample-barcoded 5' primer and a J-beta primer mix. Samples each returned at least 3 million CDR3-containing paired-end reads. TCRdb fed the 5' RACE reads into MiXCR, producing one record per CDR3 protein. The sample consists of approximately 690,000 distinct CDR3 sequences, around three fifths of them appearing once. Per individual sample, total RNA of at least 6 micrograms was extracted. Per germline, CDR1 LGHDT and CDR2 YNNKEL (reference sequence). V was cut by 1 base and J by 8 bases, with 17 bases left in between. There are 15 residues in the CDR3.

The chain links TRBV3-1 to TRBJ1-2; D unclear. The material sequenced was blood. The source is a man aged 55-75 years in good health. This CDR3 is CASSQGIYANEGYTF. CDR3 bases: TGTGCCAGCAGCCAAGGTATCTACGCTAACGAGGGCTACACCTTC.